The 21 T cell receptor beta chains below all came from one sample that was sequenced in a study of cytomegalovirus exposure and HLA in healthy donors. Primers included in the PCR were 60 Vbeta and 13 Jbeta primers. Method: immunoSEQ multiplex PCR; TCRdb's copy keeps in-frame clones and lacks some. Altogether under 200,000 clones are present, more than 65% being singletons, with the ten largest covering 0.5%. The sample comprised PBMCs. The receptors were sampled from a woman aged 45 to 65 in good health and CMV-seronegative.

This sequence joins TRBV6-5 and TRBJ2-3, with no clear D. In germline, CDR1 is MNHEY, CDR2 SVGAGI. V lost 2 bases, J lost 6 bases, and 12 bases lay in between. The CDR3 has 14 residues. The DNA of the CDR3 is TGTGCCAGCAGTTACCTCACAGAGACGGATACGCAGTATTTT. This gives the protein CASSYLTETDTQYF.

This clone was detected once. CDR3 residues: CASRRGGYNEQFF. CDR3 coding DNA: TGTGCCAGCAGGCGCGGGGGTTACAATGAGCAGTTCTTC. V gene TRBV7-9 combines with J gene TRBJ2-1, with 7 positions matching TRBD2. With V trimmed by 6 bases and J by 4 bases, 3 bases remained unmatched. Germline V gives CDR1 SEHNR, CDR2 FQNEAQ (reference sequence). The CDR3 spans 13 residues.

This clone came up once. CDR3 bases: TGCGCCAGCAGCTTAGAAAGGAGGACCTACGAGCAGTACTTC. Protein product: CASSLERRTYEQYF. This chain uses TRBV5-1 with TRBJ2-7; possible D gene TRBD2, 5 bases. Per the germline V gene, CDR1 is SGHRS and CDR2 is YFSETQ. The length of the CDR3 is 14 residues. V lost 2 bases, J lost 2 bases, and 11 bases lay in between.

The chain links TRBV6-5 to TRBJ2-2, with D perhaps TRBD1 (7 bases). Germline values: CDR1 MNHEY, CDR2 SVGAGI. Trimming took off 5 bases at V and 3 bases at J, with 13 bases between the two ends. The CDR3 is made up of 15 amino acids. The CDR3 coding sequence is TGTGCCAGCAGTCAGGGGGGATCGGACACCGGGGAGCTGTTTTTT. Translation gives CASSQGGSDTGELFF.

V gene TRBV9 combines with J gene TRBJ1-3; 7 positions match TRBD1. V lost 3 bases to trimming and J lost 2 bases; unmatched junction nucleotides: 5. Germline V gene sequence: CDR1 SGDLS, CDR2 YYNGEE. The CDR3 totals 15 residues. CDR3 residues: CASSETGWTGNTIYF. The CDR3 coding sequence is TGTGCCAGCAGCGAGACAGGGTGGACTGGAAACACCATATATTTT.

This clone was seen only once. This chain joins TRBV9 and TRBJ2-3, with 12 bases identical to TRBD1. V dropped 4 bases and J dropped 5; count of bases not matched to a gene: 11. Germline V gene data show CDR1 as SGDLS and CDR2 as YYNGEE. The CDR3 sequence is 17 residues long. This chain's CDR3 is CASSPSSGTGGQDTQYF. The CDR3 DNA reads TGTGCCAGCAGCCCCTCCTCCGGGACAGGGGGCCAAGATACGCAGTATTTT.

Comments on this clone: The identical CDR3 is also encoded by other nucleotide sequences in the sample. The V call is TRBV18, the J call TRBJ2-5, with 8 bases identical to TRBD2. V shed 3 bases and J 3 bases; nucleotides not matched to a gene: 0. Germline assignment: CDR1 KGHSH and CDR2 LQKENI. The CDR3 consists of 13 residues. The CDR3: CASSPSGKETQYF. The CDR3 DNA is TGTGCCAGCTCACCTAGCGGGAAAGAGACCCAGTACTTC.

The chain links TRBV14 to TRBJ2-5; unclear D gene. Matching the DNA end better, TRBJ2-7 makes the J call doubtful. CDR1 and CDR2 (germline): SGHDN, FVKESK. The CDR3 loop spans 15 amino acids. This CDR3 is CASSPVSRPPYEQYF. The CDR3 coding sequence is TGTGCCAGCAGCCCTGTCTCACGCCCCCCTTACGAGCAGTACTTC.

The chain joins TRBV5-6 to TRBJ2-5, with a tentative D call TRBD1 (5 bases). CDR1 SGHDT and CDR2 YYEEEE come from the germline V gene. V was pared by 6 bases and J by 11 bases, with 26 bases between. CDR3 length: 15 residues. CDR3 protein: CASTWGPPGWFEQYF. The CDR3 DNA sequence: TGTGCCAGCACTTGGGGTCCGCCAGGGTGGTTCGAACAGTACTTC.

The rearrangement uses TRBV7-8 and TRBJ2-1, with 15 nucleotides matching TRBD2. V was clipped by 2 bases and J by 0 bases; unmatched bases: 8. This CDR3 is 20 amino acids long. Germline CDR1 and CDR2: SGHVS and FQNEAQ. CDR3 bases: TGTGCCAGCAGCTTACCGGGACTAGCGGGAGGTAAAAGCTCCTACAATGAGCAGTTCTTC. Translating gives CASSLPGLAGGKSSYNEQFF.

DNA for the CDR3: TGTGCCAGCAGTGAGACTAGCGGTCCCACCGGGGAGCTGTTTTTT. Its translation is CASSETSGPTGELFF. V usage is TRBV2 and J usage is TRBJ2-2; 9 bases are a match to TRBD2. Unmatched junction bases numbered 3, after V lost 3 bases and J lost 4 bases. The CDR3 runs to 15 residues. The V gene's germline CDR1 is SNHLY and CDR2 FYNNEI.

The chain links TRBV9 to TRBJ2-1; 12 nucleotides line up with TRBD1. Germline trimming cut 4 bases from V and 8 bases from J; bases unmatched to any gene: 4. Germline CDR1 and CDR2: SGDLS and YYNGEE. The CDR3 is 14 residues long. The CDR3 loop is CASSPGQGAYEQFF. In DNA, the CDR3 is TGTGCCAGCAGCCCGGGACAGGGGGCCTATGAGCAGTTCTTC.

This chain connects TRBV7-3 to TRBJ1-1, with TRBD1 as a possible D gene (5 bases). Germline CDR1 reads SGHTA; CDR2 reads FQGTGA. CDR3 size: 13 residues. Between the trimmed V and J ends, which lost 4 bases and 1 base, there was a span of 7 bases. Here the CDR3 DNA reads TGTGCCAGCAGCTGGACACCGAACACTGAAGCTTTCTTT. Protein sequence: CASSWTPNTEAFF.

The rearrangement uses TRBV2 and TRBJ2-5; D is undetermined. CDR1 is SNHLY, CDR2 FYNNEI, per germline. This CDR3 comprises 12 residues. Trimming stripped 3 bases from V and 4 bases from J, with 6 bases between. Here the CDR3 DNA reads TGTGCCAGCAGTGATGGCGGAGAGACCCAGTACTTC. Protein: CASSDGGETQYF.

The rearrangement uses TRBV28 and TRBJ1-5, with unresolved D. With 2 bases removed from V and 6 bases from J, the gap between germline ends came to 20 bases. Germline CDR1 reads MDHEN; CDR2 reads SYDVKM. This CDR3 spans 17 amino acids. In DNA, the CDR3 is TGTGCCAGCAGTTTAAAAAGCTTCGGGTTAGGCGGTCAGCCCCAGCATTTT. Encoded protein: CASSLKSFGLGGQPQHF.

This clone was found once. This chain joins TRBV15 and TRBJ1-2; TRBD1 is a possible D gene (5 bases). The germline V and J ends were trimmed by 11 bases and 4 bases, with 17 bases remaining between them. Germline assignment: CDR1 LNHNV and CDR2 YYDKDF (reference sequence). CDR3 length: 13 residues. Here the CDR3 reads CASGVGSGYGYTF. CDR3 DNA: TGTGCCTCGGGGGTAGGGTCGGGCTATGGCTACACCTTC.

CDR3 sequence: CASSLAGGIKNEQFF. For the CDR3, the DNA is TGTGCCAGCAGCCTGGCGGGAGGGATTAAGAATGAGCAGTTCTTC. The chain is built from TRBV13 and TRBJ2-1, with 9 bases fitting TRBD2. CDR3 length equals 15 residues. The germline gives CDR1 PRHDT, CDR2 FYEKMQ (reference sequence). Germline trimming cut 5 bases from V and 7 bases from J; bases unmatched to any gene: 9.

V is TRBV5-6 and J is TRBJ2-3; weak D call: TRBD2 (6 bases). V lost 10 bases and J 0 bases, leaving 21 bases between the germline ends. The CDR3 totals 16 residues. Per germline, CDR1 SGHDT and CDR2 YYEEEE. The CDR3 coding sequence is TGTGCCTACGCCTGGGGAGGACCTAGGAGCACAGATACGCAGTATTTT. This codes for CAYAWGGPRSTDTQYF.

The chain employs TRBV10-2 and TRBJ2-7; 8 bases fit TRBD1. CDR3 length: 14 amino acids. With V trimmed by 1 base and J by 6 bases, 5 bases remained unmatched. Looked up from germline, CDR1 is WSHSY and CDR2 is SAAADI. CDR3 bases: TGCGCCAGCAGTGAGTTTCCAGGACAGGGCGAGCAGTACTTC. It specifies CASSEFPGQGEQYF.

This chain connects TRBV5-8 to TRBJ1-1, with 7 nucleotides matching TRBD1. Germline V gives CDR1 SGHTS, CDR2 YDEGEE. Trimming took 2 bases from V and 0 from J; bases not matched to a gene: 4. The CDR3 runs 15 residues. DNA for the CDR3: TGTGCCAGCAGCTTCACAGGGGCGATGAACACTGAAGCTTTCTTT. This sequence encodes CASSFTGAMNTEAFF.

V usage is TRBV6-5 and J usage is TRBJ2-1; D possibly corresponds to TRBD1 (6 bases). The CDR3 runs to 16 residues. The V and J ends lost 4 bases and 2 bases respectively, with 15 bases between them. CDR1 is MNHEY, CDR2 SVGAGI, per germline. The CDR3 sequence is CASSSNEGDTYNEQFF. The CDR3 nucleotides read TGTGCCAGCAGTTCCAACGAGGGGGACACCTACAATGAGCAGTTCTTC.